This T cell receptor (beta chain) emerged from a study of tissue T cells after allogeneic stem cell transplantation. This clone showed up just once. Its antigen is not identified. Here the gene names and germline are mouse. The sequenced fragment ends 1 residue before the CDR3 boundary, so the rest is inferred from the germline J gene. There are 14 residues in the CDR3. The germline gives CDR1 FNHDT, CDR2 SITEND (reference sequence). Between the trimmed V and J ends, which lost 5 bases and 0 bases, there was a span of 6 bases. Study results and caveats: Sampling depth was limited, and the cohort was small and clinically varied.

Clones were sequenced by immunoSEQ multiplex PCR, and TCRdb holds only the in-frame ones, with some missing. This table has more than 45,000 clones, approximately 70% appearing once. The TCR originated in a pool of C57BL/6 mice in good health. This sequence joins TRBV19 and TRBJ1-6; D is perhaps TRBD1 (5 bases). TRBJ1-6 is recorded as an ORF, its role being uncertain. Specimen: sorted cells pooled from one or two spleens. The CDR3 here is CASRQVSYNSPLYF. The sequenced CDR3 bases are TGTGCCAGCAGACAGGTTTCCTATAATTCGCCCCTCTAC.